The 23 T cell receptor beta chains in this list originate from one sample, sequenced in a study of blood T cell repertoires in COVID-19. The repertoire was sequenced with immunoSEQ multiplex PCR; TCRdb's copy has only in-frame clones and lacks some. The top ten hold less than 7% of the sample, which has 200,000 to 250,000 clones, over 70% seen once. Sequencing was done on a sample of peripheral blood. The receptor source for this set is a woman aged 70-85 years with acute or convalescent COVID-19.

The chain is built from TRBV3-1 (or the pseudogene TRBV3-2) and TRBJ1-1, with D perhaps TRBD1 (5 bases). V dropped 3 bases and J dropped 1 base, with 9 bases sitting between them. The CDR3 length is 14 residues. Looked up from germline, CDR1 is LGHDT and CDR2 is YNNKEL (reference sequence). CDR3 nucleotide sequence: TGTGCCAGCAGCCAGGCCGGGGGGAACACTGAAGCTTTCTTT. Protein sequence: CASSQAGGNTEAFF.

The sample holds a few counts of this clone. The rearrangement links TRBV19 to TRBJ1-1; TRBD1 agrees at 8 bases. J gave up 11 bases and V 3 bases, and 11 bases lay outside the gene matches. This CDR3 is built from 14 residues. Per the germline V gene, CDR1 is LNHDA and CDR2 is SQIVND (reference sequence). The CDR3 bases are TGTGCCAGTAGTATCATACCGGGACAGGCAAAGGCTTTCTTT. Amino acids: CASSIIPGQAKAFF.

This clone was counted a single time. The CDR3: CASSFGPARSSYEQYF. The CDR3 bases are TGTGCCAGCAGTTTTGGTCCAGCGAGGAGCTCCTACGAGCAGTACTTC. This chain joins TRBV28 and TRBJ2-7; unclear D gene. Germline V gives CDR1 MDHEN, CDR2 SYDVKM. The CDR3 runs to 16 residues. Trimming stripped 3 bases from V and 0 bases from J, with 15 bases between.

The rearrangement uses TRBV5-1 and TRBJ2-1; 13 bases fit TRBD2. CDR1 and CDR2 from the germline V gene are SGHRS and YFSETQ. There are 14 residues in the CDR3. V lost 3 bases and J lost 8; bases outside the gene matches: 2. CDR3 sequence: CASSWTSGSHEQFF. The DNA of the CDR3 is TGCGCCAGCAGCTGGACTAGCGGGAGTCATGAGCAGTTCTTC. The complete variable domain, with remaining parts taken from reference TRBV5-1 and TRBJ2-1, reads KAGVTQTPRYLIKTRGQQVTLSCSPISGHRSVSWYQQTPGQGLQFLFEYFSETQRNKGNFPGRFSGRQFSNSRSEMNVSTLELGDSALYLCASSWTSGSHEQFFGPGTRLTVL.

V usage is TRBV27 and J usage is TRBJ2-6; D is possibly TRBD1 (6 bases). The CDR3 has 18 residues. Trimming cost V 5 bases and J 0 bases, with 17 bases left between them. Germline lookup yields CDR1 MNHEY and CDR2 SMNVEV (reference sequence). The CDR3 protein is CASSGFGQIRSGANVLTF. CDR3 bases: TGTGCCAGCAGTGGATTCGGACAGATACGCTCTGGGGCCAACGTCCTGACTTTC.

The chain employs TRBV19 and TRBJ2-7; 9 bases match TRBD2. The CDR3 has 16 amino acids. The V segment lost 6 bases and the J segment 4 bases; nucleotides outside the gene matches: 13. Per germline, CDR1 LNHDA and CDR2 SQIVND (reference sequence). The CDR3 sequence is CASSPDLSSGRYEQYF. The CDR3 DNA is TGTGCCAGTAGCCCGGATTTGAGTAGCGGGAGATACGAGCAGTACTTC.

The gene calls are TRBV7-6 and TRBJ2-5; 10 bases align to TRBD2. Germline V lookup: CDR1 SGHVS, CDR2 FNYEAQ. This CDR3 contains 15 residues. V shed 4 bases, J shed 1 base, and the junction held 3 bases outside the gene matches. As DNA, the CDR3 is TGTGCCAGCAGCTCGACTAGCGGGCGCCAAGAGACCCAGTACTTC. Translation gives CASSSTSGRQETQYF.

This chain joins TRBV7-8 and TRBJ2-1, with TRBD1 matching over 10 bases. The V gene's germline CDR1 is SGHVS and CDR2 FQNEAQ. Losses at the gene ends were 2 bases for V and 12 bases for J; bases not matched to a gene: 7. This CDR3 has 14 amino acids. Here the CDR3 reads CASSLRDRGFGQFF. In DNA, the CDR3 is TGTGCCAGCAGCTTACGGGACAGGGGTTTCGGGCAGTTCTTC. The variable domain in full, with the rest retrieved from reference TRBV7-8 and TRBJ2-1, is GAGVSQSPRYKVAKRGQDVALRCDPISGHVSLFWYQQALGQGPEFLTYFQNEAQLDKSGLPSDRFFAERPEGSVSTLKIQRTQQEDSAVYLCASSLRDRGFGQFFGPGTRLTVL.

This clone has a single count. The chain employs TRBV27 and TRBJ2-7; a weak D match, TRBD1 (5 bases). This CDR3 comprises 15 residues. Germline CDR1 is MNHEY and CDR2 is SMNVEV (reference sequence). V was trimmed by 1 base and J by 2 bases, leaving 12 bases between them. CDR3 sequence: CASSLFSRDAYEQYF. The CDR3 region has the DNA TGTGCCAGCAGTTTATTCTCCAGGGATGCCTACGAGCAGTACTTC.

The rearrangement uses TRBV5-1 and TRBJ2-5; the D gene is possibly TRBD2 (6 bases). Between the trimmed V and J ends, which lost 2 bases and 2 bases, there was a span of 10 bases. CDR3 size: 14 residues. Germline CDR1 SGHRS, CDR2 YFSETQ. The CDR3 sequence: CASSFGGLQETQYF. The DNA for the CDR3 is TGCGCCAGCAGCTTCGGAGGACTACAAGAGACCCAGTACTTC.

As regards this clone: One end of the junction does not line up with germline, which may come from a read error. The chain carries TRBV30 and TRBJ2-7; 9 bases align to TRBD1. The length of the CDR3 is 11 residues. CDR1 GTSNPN and CDR2 SVGIG come from the germline V gene (reference sequence). The CDR3 region is CAWENRGLVDF. In DNA, the CDR3 is TGTGCCTGGGAAAACAGGGGGCTGGTAGACTTC.

The chain has TRBV2 and TRBJ2-5, with TRBD2 matching over 10 bases. Unmatched junction bases numbered 8, after V lost 5 bases and J lost 5 bases. Germline-derived CDR1 and CDR2 are SNHLY and FYNNEI. The CDR3 has 15 amino acids. The CDR3 spells CASSRWLAGDETQYF. In nucleotides, the CDR3 is TGTGCCAGCAGTAGGTGGCTAGCGGGAGACGAGACCCAGTACTTC.

This sequence joins TRBV18 and TRBJ2-5; D possibly corresponds to TRBD2 (5 bases). The CDR3 runs 13 residues. The V end lost 6 bases, the J end lost 5 bases, and 13 bases lay between the germline ends. CDR1 KGHSH and CDR2 LQKENI come from the germline V gene. The CDR3 DNA sequence: TGTGCCAGCTCCGCGACAAGGAGGGAGACCCAGTACTTC. This translates into CASSATRRETQYF.

The chain has TRBV5-4 and TRBJ1-1, with 7 bases identical to TRBD1. J gave up 4 bases and V 4 bases, and 10 bases lay outside the gene matches. The CDR3 length is 15 residues. CDR1 and CDR2 (germline): SGHNT, YYREEE (reference sequence). The CDR3: CASSPGTARGTEAFF. CDR3 nucleotide sequence: TGTGCCAGCAGCCCGGGGACAGCGAGGGGCACTGAAGCTTTCTTT.

The CDR3 DNA reads as TGTGCCAGCAGTTATTCTCAGGGGCACGAGCAGTACTTC. Protein: CASSYSQGHEQYF. The gene calls are TRBV6-5 and TRBJ2-7, with D perhaps matching TRBD1 (6 bases). V was clipped by 3 bases and J by 5 bases, with 11 bases between them. Germline CDR1 and CDR2: MNHEY and SVGAGI. The CDR3 runs 13 residues.

The rearrangement uses TRBV2 and TRBJ1-2; TRBD1 agrees at 7 bases. CDR3 size: 10 residues. Germline assignment: CDR1 SNHLY and CDR2 FYNNEI. CDR3 DNA sequence: TGTGCGATACAGGGGAATGGCTACACCTTC. It yields the protein CAIQGNGYTF.

The chain employs TRBV30 and TRBJ1-4; 7 nucleotides match TRBD1. Germline loops: CDR1 GTSNPN, CDR2 SVGIG (reference sequence). V was pared by 2 bases and J by 7 bases, with 4 bases of the junction left unmatched. The CDR3 is made up of 13 amino acids. The CDR3 DNA sequence: TGTGCCTGGAGTCAGGGGGGAGGTGAAAAACTGTTTTTT. Translation: CAWSQGGGEKLFF.

The V and J genes are TRBV6-5 and TRBJ2-2; 7 positions agree with TRBD1. The V gene's germline CDR1 is MNHEY and CDR2 SVGAGI. V dropped 6 bases and J dropped 0; count of bases not matched to a gene: 4. The CDR3 contains 15 residues. CDR3: CASRSGTANTGELFF. In DNA form, the CDR3 reads TGTGCCAGCAGATCCGGGACAGCGAACACCGGGGAGCTGTTTTTT.

In its sample, this clone was seen a few times. The genes are TRBV12-5 and TRBJ1-1, with 7 bases lining up with TRBD1. CDR1 and CDR2 from the germline V gene are LGHNT and FRNRAP. With 5 bases clipped from V and 0 bases from J, the junction kept 12 bases outside the gene matches. The CDR3 runs to 17 residues. CDR3 bases: TGTGCTAGTGGTAGGACCTCACAGGGGAAGTTGAACACTGAAGCTTTCTTT. It codes for CASGRTSQGKLNTEAFF.

V gene TRBV19 combines with J gene TRBJ1-3, with TRBD1 matching 8 bases. The CDR3 is made up of 15 amino acids. V lost 5 bases to trimming and J lost 2 bases; unmatched junction nucleotides: 5. The germline V gene has CDR1 LNHDA and CDR2 SQIVND (reference sequence). CDR3 in amino acids: CASSPLDRAGNTIYF. CDR3 in DNA: TGTGCCAGTAGTCCACTGGACAGGGCTGGAAACACCATATATTTT.

This sequence joins TRBV5-4 and TRBJ2-7; TRBD1 is a possible D gene (5 bases). Trimming pared 7 bases from V and 3 bases from J, leaving 17 bases between. Germline loops: CDR1 SGHNT, CDR2 YYREEE (reference sequence). The CDR3 covers 14 residues. The CDR3 region is CASGPDSRIYEQYF. The CDR3 DNA follows: TGTGCCAGCGGCCCCGACAGTCGCATCTACGAGCAGTACTTC.

This clone showed up many times. This chain uses TRBV6-6 with TRBJ2-5, with TRBD2 matching over 8 bases. The CDR3 contains 14 residues. V shed 6 bases, J shed 3 bases, and the junction held 6 bases outside the gene matches. The V gene's germline CDR1 is MNHNY and CDR2 SVGAGI (reference sequence). CDR3 coding DNA: TGTGCCAGCAGACTAGCGGCAGAAGAAGAGACCCAGTACTTC. It encodes CASRLAAEEETQYF.

V usage is TRBV19 and J usage is TRBJ2-3, with D uncertain. V was pared by 3 bases and J by 0 bases, with 10 bases between. The germline V gene encodes CDR1 LNHDA and CDR2 SQIVND (reference sequence). This CDR3 contains 15 residues. In DNA, the CDR3 is TGTGCCAGTAGTATCGCCCCCGGTAGCACAGATACGCAGTATTTT. As protein: CASSIAPGSTDTQYF. Full variable domain (remainder filled in from reference TRBV19 and TRBJ2-3): DGGITQSPKYLFRKEGQNVTLSCEQNLNHDAMYWYRQDPGQGLRLIYYSQIVNDFQKGDIAEGYSVSREKKESFPLTVTSAQKNPTAFYLCASSIAPGSTDTQYFGPGTRLTVL.